This record concerns one TCR beta chain sequence. Its antigen remains unidentified. Germline V gene data show CDR1 as LNHDA and CDR2 as SQIVND (reference sequence). Trimming took 1 base from V and 3 from J, leaving 7 bases between them. This CDR3 is built from 14 residues. Every bit of the isolated RNA underwent reverse transcription, so sequencing read expressed TCRB transcripts. Some clones are missing from TCRdb's copy, which holds only in-frame ones; the method was immunoSEQ multiplex PCR. The sample includes roughly 500,000 clones, about an eighth of them seen just once. The sample belongs to a study of beta chain features in type 1 diabetes. Sorted cells reached over 95% purity in every population. Study conclusions and caveats: Sequencing from cDNA could over-represent high-TCR-expressing cells. At VDJ recombination sites, type 1 diabetes patients had fewer insertions and more deleted nucleotides. A possible short-template PCR bias applies equally to patients and controls.

This sequence joins TRBV19 and TRBJ1-5; no definite D call. This receptor was identified in a woman aged 18-29 years in good health. The source material was naive CD4+ T cells from blood. CDR3 in DNA: TGTGCCAGTAGTATAGGAATAATCAATCAGCCCCAGCATTTT. This gives the protein CASSIGIINQPQHF.